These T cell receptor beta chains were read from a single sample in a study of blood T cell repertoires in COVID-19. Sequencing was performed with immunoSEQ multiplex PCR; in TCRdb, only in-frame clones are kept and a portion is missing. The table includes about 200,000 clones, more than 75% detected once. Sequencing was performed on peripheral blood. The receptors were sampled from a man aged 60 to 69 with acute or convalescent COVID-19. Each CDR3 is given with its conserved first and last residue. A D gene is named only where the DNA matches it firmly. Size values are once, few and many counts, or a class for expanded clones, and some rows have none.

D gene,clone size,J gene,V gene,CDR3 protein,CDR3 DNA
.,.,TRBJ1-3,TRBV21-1,CASSYGANAWNTIYF,TGTGCCAGCAGCTATGGGGCTAATGCTTGGAACACCATATATTTT
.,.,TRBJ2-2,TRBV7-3,CASSLSSANTGELFF,TGTGCCAGCAGCTTATCCAGCGCGAACACCGGGGAGCTGTTTTTT
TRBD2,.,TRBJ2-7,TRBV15,CATSGGGSYEQYF,TGTGCCACCAGCGGCGGGGGATCCTACGAGCAGTACTTC
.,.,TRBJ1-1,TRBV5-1,CASSPEPGRREVTEAFF,TGCGCCAGCAGCCCGGAACCAGGGAGGCGCGAGGTCACTGAAGCTTTCTTT
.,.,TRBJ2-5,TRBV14,CASSQGRVRLAETQYF,TGTGCCAGCAGCCAAGGGAGGGTACGATTGGCGGAGACCCAGTACTTC
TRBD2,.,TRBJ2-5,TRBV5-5,CASSPAVGRGGPKPTQYF,TGTGCCAGCAGCCCCGCCGTGGGGCGGGGGGGCCCCAAGCCGACCCAGTACTTC
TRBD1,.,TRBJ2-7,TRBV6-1,CASSDRTGMSYEQYF,TGTGCCAGCAGTGATAGGACAGGGATGTCCTACGAGCAGTACTTC
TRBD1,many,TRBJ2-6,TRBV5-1,CASSSRGTGGSGANVLTF,TGCGCCAGCAGCTCCCGGGGGACAGGGGGCTCTGGGGCCAACGTCCTGACTTTC
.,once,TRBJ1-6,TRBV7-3,CASSPLRGISPLHF,TGTGCCAGCAGCCCGCTGAGAGGGATTTCACCCCTCCACTTT
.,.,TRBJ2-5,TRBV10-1,CASSEQTEETQYF,TGCGCCAGCAGTGAGCAAACAGAAGAGACCCAGTACTTC
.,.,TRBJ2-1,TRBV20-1,CSASLLGTDSSYNEQFF,TGCAGTGCTAGTCTCCTTGGGACTGATAGCTCCTACAATGAGCAGTTCTTC
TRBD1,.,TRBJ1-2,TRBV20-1,CSASETGDPNYGYTF,TGCAGTGCTAGTGAGACAGGGGACCCCAACTATGGCTACACCTTC
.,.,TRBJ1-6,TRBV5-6,CASSLDRRNSPLHF,TGTGCCAGCAGCTTGGACAGGCGTAATTCACCCCTCCACTTT
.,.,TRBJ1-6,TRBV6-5,CASSYSTRVESPLHF,TGTGCCAGCAGTTACTCGACCAGGGTGGAGTCACCCCTCCACTTT
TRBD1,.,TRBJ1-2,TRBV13,CASSTNRGRGYTF,TGTGCCAGCAGCACCAACAGGGGTCGGGGCTACACCTTC
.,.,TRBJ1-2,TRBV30,CAWSLQGGNGYTF,TGTGCCTGGAGCTTACAGGGAGGGAATGGCTACACCTTC
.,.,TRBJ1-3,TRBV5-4,CASSSPGGTPGNTIYF,TGTGCCAGCAGCTCTCCGGGGGGGACACCTGGAAACACCATATATTTT
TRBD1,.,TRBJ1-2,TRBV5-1,CASSLDRGLGYTF,TGCGCCAGCAGCTTGGACAGGGGCCTAGGCTACACCTTC
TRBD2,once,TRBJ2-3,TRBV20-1,CSASRRGGTDTQYF,TGCAGTGCTAGTCGGCGGGGGGGAACAGATACGCAGTATTTT
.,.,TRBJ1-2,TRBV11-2,CASSPTGPNYGYTF,TGTGCCAGCAGCCCGACAGGCCCTAACTATGGCTACACCTTC
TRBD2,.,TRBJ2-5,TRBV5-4,CASSLGSSGGQETQYF,TGTGCCAGCAGCTTGGGGTCTAGCGGGGGTCAAGAGACCCAGTACTTC
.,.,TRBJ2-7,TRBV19,CASSIETGPLKSYEQYF,TGTGCCAGTAGTATCGAAACTGGGCCGTTGAAATCCTACGAGCAGTACTTC
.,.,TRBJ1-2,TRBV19,CASRNGGGTINYGYTF,TGTGCCAGTAGAAACGGCGGAGGAACTATAAACTATGGCTACACCTTC
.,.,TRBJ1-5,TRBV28,CASSARLGNQPQHF,TGTGCCAGCAGTGCCAGGTTGGGCAATCAGCCCCAGCATTTT
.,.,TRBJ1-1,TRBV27,CASSFQGQNTEAFF,TGTGCCAGCAGTTTTCAGGGGCAGAACACTGAAGCTTTCTTT
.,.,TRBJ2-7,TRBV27,CASSLPGVGEQYF,TGTGCCAGCAGTTTACCAGGGGTGGGCGAGCAGTACTTC
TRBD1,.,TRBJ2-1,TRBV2,CASSEDRGLYNEQFF,TGTGCCAGCAGTGAAGACAGGGGCCTCTACAATGAGCAGTTCTTC
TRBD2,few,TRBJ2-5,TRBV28,CASSLRVAGLRETQYF,TGTGCCAGCAGTTTAAGGGTAGCGGGGTTGAGAGAGACCCAGTACTTC
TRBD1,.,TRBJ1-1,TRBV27,CASSLYRGGTSLNTEAFF,TGTGCCAGCAGTTTATACAGGGGCGGTACGAGCTTGAACACTGAAGCTTTCTTT
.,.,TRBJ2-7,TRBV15,CATSRDQIDYEQYF,TGTGCCACCAGCAGAGATCAAATAGATTACGAGCAGTACTTC
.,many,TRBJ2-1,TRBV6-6,CASSNSVSYNEQFF,TGTGCCAGCAGTAACAGTGTCTCCTACAATGAGCAGTTCTTC
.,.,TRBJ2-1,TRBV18,CASSPPQGRNEQFF,TGTGCCAGCTCACCCCCACAGGGGAGGAATGAGCAGTTCTTC
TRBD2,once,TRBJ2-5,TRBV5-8,CASSYGKLAGQETQYF,TGTGCCAGCAGCTATGGGAAACTAGCGGGGCAAGAGACCCAGTACTTC
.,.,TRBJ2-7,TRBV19,CASSIWAGSSYEQYF,TGTGCCAGTAGTATTTGGGCAGGTTCATCCTACGAGCAGTACTTC
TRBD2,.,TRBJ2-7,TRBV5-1,CASSLGLAVSYEQYF,TGCGCCAGCAGCTTGGGACTAGCGGTTTCCTACGAGCAGTACTTC
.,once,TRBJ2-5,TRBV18,CASSPPGTQYF,TGTGCCAGCTCACCACCCGGGACCCAGTACTTC
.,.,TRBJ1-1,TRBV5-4,CASSLANQVEAFF,TGTGCCAGCAGCTTGGCCAACCAGGTTGAAGCTTTCTTT
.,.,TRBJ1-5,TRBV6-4,CASSSQGGQPQHF,TGTGCCAGCAGTTCACAGGGTGGACAGCCCCAGCATTTT
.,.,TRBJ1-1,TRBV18,CASSFKQDTEAFF,TGTGCCAGCTCATTCAAACAGGACACTGAAGCTTTCTTT
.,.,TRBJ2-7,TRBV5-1,CASSLTGSSYEQYF,TGCGCCAGCAGCTTGACGGGAAGCTCCTACGAGCAGTACTTC
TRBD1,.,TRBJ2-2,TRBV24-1,CATSDFVQGSGELFF,TGTGCCACCAGTGATTTCGTACAGGGGAGCGGGGAGCTGTTTTTT
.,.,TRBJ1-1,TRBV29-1,CSVAQGRAEAFF,TGCAGCGTCGCACAGGGTAGAGCTGAAGCTTTCTTT
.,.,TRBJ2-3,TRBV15,CATSSLTLVNTDTQYF,TGTGCCACCAGCAGTCTCACACTAGTCAACACAGATACGCAGTATTTT
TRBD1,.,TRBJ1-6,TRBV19,CASGVGQGTNSPLHF,TGTGCCAGTGGTGTGGGACAGGGAACGAATTCACCCCTCCACTTT
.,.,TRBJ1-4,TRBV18,CASSLKRVQATNEKLFF,TGTGCCAGCTCACTGAAGAGGGTCCAAGCAACTAATGAAAAACTGTTTTTT